This T cell receptor (beta chain) was obtained from a study of blood T cells in healthy people across ages. Study results and limitations: Naive CD4+ cell counts and diversity both ran higher in long-lived than in aged donors.

In its sample, this clonotype was seen once. Its cognate antigen is unknown. The germline V gene has CDR1 KGHSH and CDR2 LQKENI. The V and J ends lost 3 bases and 9 bases respectively, with 12 bases between them. The CDR3 sequence is 13 residues long. A sample-barcoded 5' primer and a J-beta primer mix were used in a second PCR of about 6 to 11 cycles. TCRdb re-called the 5' RACE reads through MiXCR, storing one row per CDR3 protein. The table includes about 1.8 million distinct CDR3 sequences, around half detected once. V usage is TRBV18 and J usage is TRBJ2-1; D is unresolved. The sequence derives from a middle-aged woman in good health. Sequencing input: blood. This CDR3 reads CASSPQELGEQFF. The CDR3 nucleotides are TGTGCCAGCTCACCGCAGGAACTGGGTGAGCAGTTCTTC.